The next 10 T cell receptor beta chains were all read from a single sample in a study of shared clonotypes between healthy human individuals. Some clones are missing from TCRdb's copy, which holds only in-frame ones; the method was immunoSEQ multiplex PCR. The sample lists 550,000 to 600,000 clones; 98% were seen once. CD45RO-negative, CCR7-positively selected cells formed the naive CD8 fraction, excluding terminally differentiated effector memory CD45RA+ cells. The sample comprised naive CD8+ T cells sorted from blood. These receptors were collected from a man in his thirties or forties in good health.

The rearrangement joins TRBV7-2 to TRBJ2-1; perhaps TRBD1 as D (5 bases). The CDR3 consists of 15 residues. Germline V gives CDR1 SGHTA, CDR2 FQGNSA. Trimming pared 3 bases from V and 2 bases from J, leaving 11 bases between. Here the CDR3 reads CASSFRTPPYNEQFF. The CDR3 nucleotides read TGTGCCAGCAGCTTCCGGACACCACCCTACAATGAGCAGTTCTTC.

The chain employs TRBV10-2 and TRBJ2-1; 8 bases match TRBD2. The germline CDR1 and CDR2 sequences are WSHSY and SAAADI. The CDR3 is made up of 14 amino acids. After removal of 3 bases from V and 4 bases from J, the junction contained 2 bases not matched to a gene. CDR3 region: CASSELAAYNEQFF. In nucleotides, the CDR3 is TGCGCCAGCAGTGAACTAGCGGCGTACAATGAGCAGTTCTTC.

This rearrangement joins TRBV7-8 to TRBJ2-1, with 8 bases matching TRBD2. CDR3 size: 15 residues. Unmatched junction bases numbered 2, after V lost 1 base and J lost 3 bases. The germline V gene has CDR1 SGHVS and CDR2 FQNEAQ. The CDR3 here is CASSLELAVYNEQFF. CDR3 nucleotides: TGTGCCAGCAGCTTAGAACTAGCGGTCTACAATGAGCAGTTCTTC.

This clone was found once. A read error may explain this, as a much larger clone is one base away. The sample has other DNA sequences that encode this CDR3 too. This sequence joins TRBV2 and TRBJ2-1; D is unresolved. The CDR3 has 10 amino acids. V was shortened by 7 bases and J by 6 bases, with 4 bases between the two germline ends. Germline V lookup: CDR1 SNHLY, CDR2 FYNNEI. CDR3 bases: TGTGCCAGCACCGGCAATGAGCAGTTCTTC. Translating gives CASTGNEQFF.

The V call is TRBV9, the J call TRBJ1-4; weak D call: TRBD1 (5 bases). Germline V gives CDR1 SGDLS, CDR2 YYNGEE. The V and J ends lost 3 bases and 0 bases respectively, with 12 bases between them. The CDR3 is 16 residues long. The CDR3 DNA follows: TGTGCCAGCAGCGCCGGGGGAGTTGCAACTAATGAAAAACTGTTTTTT. Protein: CASSAGGVATNEKLFF.

The chain carries TRBV29-1 and TRBJ2-3; tentatively, D is TRBD2 (6 bases). The V and J ends lost 3 bases and 0 bases respectively, with 10 bases between them. CDR3 size: 14 residues. CDR1 and CDR2 (germline): SQVTM, ANQGSEA. As DNA, the CDR3 is TGCAGCGTTGATCGACGGGGGAGCACAGATACGCAGTATTTT. Its protein product is CSVDRRGSTDTQYF.

This chain links TRBV11-2 with TRBJ2-3; a weak D match, TRBD2 (5 bases). The V end lost 8 bases, the J end lost 0 bases, and 27 bases lay between the germline ends. CDR3 size: 19 residues. The germline CDR1 and CDR2 sequences are SGHAT and FQNNGV. The CDR3 region is CASRGWSKVRRSSTDTQYF. For the CDR3, the DNA is TGTGCCAGCCGCGGGTGGTCAAAAGTCCGACGCTCTAGCACAGATACGCAGTATTTT.

This clone was recorded only once. The chain is built from TRBV4-3 and TRBJ2-2, with 11 bases that match TRBD1. With V trimmed by 4 bases and J by 1 base, 2 bases remained unmatched. Germline V gene sequence: CDR1 LGHNA, CDR2 YSLEER. CDR3 size: 16 residues. The CDR3 reads CASSLGTGGNTGELFF. CDR3 nucleotides: TGCGCCAGCAGCCTGGGGACAGGGGGGAACACCGGGGAGCTGTTTTTT.

This chain joins TRBV9 and TRBJ2-7, with TRBD2 matching 7 bases. The V and J ends lost 4 bases and 1 base, in that order; junction bases with no gene match: 8. CDR3 length equals 15 residues. The germline CDR1 and CDR2 sequences are SGDLS and YYNGEE. Here the CDR3 DNA reads TGTGCCAGCAGCCCCTATAGCGGGTCTTCCTACGAGCAGTACTTC. It translates to CASSPYSGSSYEQYF.

This clone was observed once. The CDR3 loop reads CASSSRMMISEQYF. The CDR3 DNA sequence: TGTGCCAGCAGCTCTAGAATGATGATTAGCGAGCAGTACTTC. The chain has TRBV7-9 and TRBJ2-7; D gene unclear. The CDR3 has 14 amino acids. CDR1 and CDR2 (germline): SEHNR, FQNEAQ (reference sequence). V lost 4 bases to trimming and J lost 6 bases, with 16 bases between them.